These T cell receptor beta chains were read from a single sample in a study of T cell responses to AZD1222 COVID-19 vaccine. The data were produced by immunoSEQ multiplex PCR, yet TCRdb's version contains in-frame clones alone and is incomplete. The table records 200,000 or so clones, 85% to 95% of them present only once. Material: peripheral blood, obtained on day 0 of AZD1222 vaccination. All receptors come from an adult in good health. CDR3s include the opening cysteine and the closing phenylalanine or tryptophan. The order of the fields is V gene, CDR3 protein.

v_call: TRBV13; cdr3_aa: CASSLGAGPPLHF
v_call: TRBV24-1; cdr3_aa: CATSDSSRSNEQYF
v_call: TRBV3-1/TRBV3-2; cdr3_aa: CASSEDLGAGTQYF
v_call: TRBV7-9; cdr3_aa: CASSLTGVNTDTQYF
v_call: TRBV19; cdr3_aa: CASSRSGGANFQFF
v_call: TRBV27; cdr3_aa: CASRRGTGLDTQYF
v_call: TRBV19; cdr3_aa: CASSIQGRNTEAFF
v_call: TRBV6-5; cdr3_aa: CASRITGDQPQHF
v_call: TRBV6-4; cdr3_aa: CASSVGTGPGNTIYF
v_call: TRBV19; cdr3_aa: CASSMSPSSGNTIYF
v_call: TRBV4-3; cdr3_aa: CASSQDTGAGPGYTF
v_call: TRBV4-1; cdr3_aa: CASSRTGDQAFF
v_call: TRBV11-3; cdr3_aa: CASSSQQGTEAFF
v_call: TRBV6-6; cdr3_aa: CASSRQAGRVEKLFF
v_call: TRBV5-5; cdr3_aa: CASSPDPGRRMNTEAFF
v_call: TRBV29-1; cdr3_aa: CSGGQSAGYGYTF
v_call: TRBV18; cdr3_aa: CASSRTASYSGANVLTF
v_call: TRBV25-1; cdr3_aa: CARRQGGHNSPLHF
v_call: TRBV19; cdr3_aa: CASSIGQGTEKLFF
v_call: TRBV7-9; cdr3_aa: CASSWDKTDEKLFF
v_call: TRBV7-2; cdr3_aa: CASSLSSYNSPLHF
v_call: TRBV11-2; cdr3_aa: CASSPRDRGSYNSPLHF
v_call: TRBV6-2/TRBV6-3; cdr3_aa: CASSYSGGTGELFF
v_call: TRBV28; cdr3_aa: CASSFTGGVGYTF
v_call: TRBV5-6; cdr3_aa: CASSRRDRVSREQYF
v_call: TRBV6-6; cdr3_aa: CASTRASSGNTIYF
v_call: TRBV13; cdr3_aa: CASLLGTASGNTIYF
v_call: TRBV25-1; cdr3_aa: CASSERLAGGEQYF
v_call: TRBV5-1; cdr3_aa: CASSLTGEQPQHF
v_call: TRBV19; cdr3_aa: CASSSPGGYNEQFF
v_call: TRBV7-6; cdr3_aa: CASSLVSASSYNEQFF
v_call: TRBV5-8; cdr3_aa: CASSYLAGNTEAFF
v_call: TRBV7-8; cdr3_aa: CASSFTGLAGSEQFF
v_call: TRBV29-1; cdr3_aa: CSVETGNTEAFF
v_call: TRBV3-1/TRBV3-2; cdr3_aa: CASSHGDRGGEAFF
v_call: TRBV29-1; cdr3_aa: CSALQNNELFF
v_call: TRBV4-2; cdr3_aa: CASSQVALTGTEAFF
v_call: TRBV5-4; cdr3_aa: CASSLAGLAVGSEQYF
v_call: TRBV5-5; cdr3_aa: CASSAGTGPGSGYTF
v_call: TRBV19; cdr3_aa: CASRVEVSYNEQFF
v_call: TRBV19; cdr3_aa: CASSMGQGTDTQYF
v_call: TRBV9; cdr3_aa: CASSAQQGNTEAFF
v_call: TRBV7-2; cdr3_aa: CASSPGGAETQYF
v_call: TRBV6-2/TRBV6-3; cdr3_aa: CASSTGQGRNQPQHF
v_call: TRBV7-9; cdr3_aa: CASTTPTRTYTGELFF
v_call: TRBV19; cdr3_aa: CASSIGGGLNYGYTF
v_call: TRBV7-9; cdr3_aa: CASSLEGTVWGRGNTEAFF
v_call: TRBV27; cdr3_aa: CASRRGTANTGELFF
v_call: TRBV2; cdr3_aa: CASSAIGPRSGNTIYF
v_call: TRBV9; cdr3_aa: CASSVSATDTEAFF
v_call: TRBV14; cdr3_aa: CASSQGWDRESNTEAFF
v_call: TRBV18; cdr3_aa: CASSPHERTEAFF